This T cell receptor beta chain was documented in a study of cytomegalovirus exposure and HLA in healthy donors. With 60 Vbeta and 13 Jbeta primers, the PCR was carried out. Method: immunoSEQ multiplex PCR; TCRdb's copy keeps in-frame clones and lacks some. The sample gives over 100,000 clones, around 64% of which show up once; 2% to 2.5% is in the top ten. CDR3 length equals 13 residues. The V and J ends lost 4 bases and 7 bases, in that order; junction bases with no gene match: 6. The germline V gene encodes CDR1 SNHLY and CDR2 FYNNEI. Material: PBMCs. This TCR derives from a woman aged 25 to 39 in good health and CMV-seronegative. V is TRBV2 and J is TRBJ1-2; 7 bases agree with TRBD1. In nucleotides, the CDR3 is TGTGCCAGCAGTGCAGGGGGGATCGGTGGCTACACCTTC. Protein product: CASSAGGIGGYTF.